These 27 T cell receptor beta chains were all obtained from the same sample, sequenced in a study of CD8+ T cells in alopecia areata. Treatment defined: oral pan-JAK inhibitor, 5-10 mg twice daily. Following RNA extraction, reverse transcription yielded cDNA that acted as the sequencing template. The table came from immunoSEQ multiplex PCR; TCRdb's copy has only in-frame clones and leaves some out. The table shows 150,000 or so clones, with 86% occurring only once. The specimen was CD8+ T cells sorted from blood, collected at week 4, from a patient treated with tofacitinib. Source of these receptors: a human donor with alopecia areata.

The chain uses TRBV27 and TRBJ2-1, with D possibly being TRBD2 (5 bases). V lost 2 bases and J 1 base, leaving 6 bases between the germline ends. Germline-derived CDR1 and CDR2 are MNHEY and SMNVEV (reference sequence). The CDR3 is 14 residues long. The CDR3 spells CASSLKRSYNEQFF. Written as DNA, the CDR3 is TGTGCCAGCAGTTTAAAGCGGTCCTACAATGAGCAGTTCTTC.

The count of this clone is one. V gene TRBV7-9 combines with J gene TRBJ2-6; D call uncertain. Per germline, CDR1 SEHNR and CDR2 FQNEAQ (reference sequence). The CDR3 sequence is 14 residues long. V gave up 6 bases and J gave up 0 bases, with 6 bases separating them. This CDR3 reads CASRGYSGANVLTF. The CDR3 region has the DNA TGTGCCAGCAGAGGGTACTCTGGGGCCAACGTCCTGACTTTC.

This clone was seen a single time. The V and J genes are TRBV11-2 and TRBJ2-7, with D perhaps given as TRBD1 or TRBD2 (5 bases each). Germline assignment: CDR1 SGHAT and CDR2 FQNNGV. V lost 2 bases and J lost 7, with 12 bases in between. This CDR3 has 13 amino acids. CDR3 residues: CASSLSGAWEQYF. The CDR3 DNA reads TGTGCCAGCAGCTTATCCGGGGCCTGGGAGCAGTACTTC. Using reference TRBV11-2 and TRBJ2-7 for the parts outside the CDR3, the full variable domain is EAGVAQSPRYKIIEKRQSVAFWCNPISGHATLYWYQQILGQGPKLLIQFQNNGVVDDSQLPKDRFSAERLKGVDSTLKIQPAKLEDSAVYLCASSLSGAWEQYFGPGTRLTVT.

The J gene is TRBJ1-2, the V gene TRBV19, with D possibly TRBD1 on 5 matching bases. The CDR3 is 13 amino acids. Trimming shortened V by 5 bases and J by 2 bases, and 9 bases separated the two germline ends. Germline V CDR1 and CDR2: LNHDA, SQIVND (reference sequence). Written as DNA, the CDR3 is TGTGCCAGTAGTCTCTCAGGGAACTATGGCTACACCTTC. It is translated as CASSLSGNYGYTF.

The chain has TRBV5-4 and TRBJ2-7, with no clear D. The CDR3 is 13 residues long. CDR1 is SGHNT and CDR2 is YYREEE in the germline V gene (reference sequence). V gave up 4 bases and J gave up 4 bases, with 12 bases separating them. The CDR3 sequence: CASSTGPPYEQYF. Here the CDR3 DNA reads TGTGCCAGCAGCACTGGACCACCGTACGAGCAGTACTTC.

This clone was detected only a few times. The chain has TRBV7-8 and TRBJ2-1; 9 bases are shared with TRBD2. Trimming cost V 2 bases and J 4 bases; bases outside gene matches: 3. The V gene's germline CDR1 is SGHVS and CDR2 FQNEAQ. The CDR3 has 15 amino acids. Here the CDR3 reads CASSLLAGPYNEQFF. The CDR3 DNA sequence: TGTGCCAGCAGCTTACTAGCGGGACCTTACAATGAGCAGTTCTTC.

This sequence joins TRBV9 and TRBJ2-5; no reliable D call. The CDR3 consists of 13 residues. Germline CDR1 is SGDLS and CDR2 is YYNGEE. The germline V and J ends were trimmed by 0 bases and 5 bases, with 8 bases remaining between them. CDR3 nucleotides: TGTGCCAGCAGCGTAGGAGGAATGGAGACCCAGTACTTC. Its translation: CASSVGGMETQYF. The whole variable domain, remainder taken from reference TRBV9 and TRBJ2-5, is DSGVTQTPKHLITATGQRVTLRCSPRSGDLSVYWYQQSLDQGLQFLIQYYNGEERAKGNILERFSAQQFPDLHSELNLSSLELGDSALYFCASSVGGMETQYFGPGTRLLVL.

The chain carries TRBV9 and TRBJ2-1; D is unresolved. Germline V gene data show CDR1 as SGDLS and CDR2 as YYNGEE. Trimming removed 4 bases at V and 5 bases at J, with 13 bases between. The CDR3 loop spans 14 amino acids. As DNA, the CDR3 is TGTGCCAGCAGCCCCGATGGCAGACACAATGAGCAGTTCTTC. Translated, it gives CASSPDGRHNEQFF.

This sequence joins TRBV27 and TRBJ1-2; TRBD1 matches at 11 bases. Looked up from germline, CDR1 is MNHEY and CDR2 is SMNVEV (reference sequence). Unmatched junction bases numbered 4, after V lost 5 bases and J lost 5 bases. This CDR3 contains 14 residues. The CDR3 sequence: CASSPGQGVYGYTF. DNA for the CDR3: TGTGCCAGCAGTCCGGGACAGGGGGTGTATGGCTACACCTTC.

This rearrangement joins TRBV29-1 to TRBJ2-1; D may correspond to TRBD1 or TRBD2 (5 bases each). CDR1 and CDR2 (germline): SQVTM, ANQGSEA. This CDR3 has 14 residues. Trimming cost V 6 bases and J 5 bases, with 17 bases left between them. CDR3 residues: CSVEGQGSNNEQFF. The DNA of the CDR3 is TGCAGCGTCGAGGGTCAGGGAAGTAACAATGAGCAGTTCTTC.

This clone was seen a single time. The sample carries other DNA sequences with the same CDR3. This chain links TRBV29-1 with TRBJ1-1, with D hard to call. This CDR3 comprises 10 residues. V was clipped by 2 bases and J by 4 bases, with 2 bases between them. From germline, CDR1 is SQVTM and CDR2 ANQGSEA. CDR3 sequence: CSVEITEAFF. The CDR3 DNA is TGCAGCGTTGAAATCACTGAAGCTTTCTTT.

This sequence joins TRBV25-1 and TRBJ2-5; no firm D call. V lost 2 bases, J lost 1 base, and 8 bases lay in between. Per the germline V gene, CDR1 is MGHDK and CDR2 is SYGVNS. The CDR3 loop spans 14 amino acids. The CDR3 sequence: CASSEDVGQETQYF. The DNA of the CDR3 is TGTGCCAGCAGTGAAGATGTGGGCCAAGAGACCCAGTACTTC.

The chain carries TRBV6-5 and TRBJ1-5; no clear D gene. Germline lookup yields CDR1 MNHEY and CDR2 SVGAGI. Trimming took off 0 bases at V and 0 bases at J, with 9 bases between the two ends. The CDR3 spans 16 residues. CDR3 coding DNA: TGTGCCAGCAGTTACTCGATCAGGTATAGCAATCAGCCCCAGCATTTT. Translating it yields CASSYSIRYSNQPQHF.

The V call is TRBV6-5, the J call TRBJ2-2, with 7 bases fitting TRBD2. Germline loops: CDR1 MNHEY, CDR2 SVGAGI. The CDR3 runs to 15 residues. The V and J ends lost 6 bases and 4 bases, in that order; junction bases with no gene match: 8. This CDR3 reads CASSQAGVFTGELFF. Here the CDR3 DNA reads TGTGCCAGCAGCCAGGCGGGGGTATTCACCGGGGAGCTGTTTTTT.

Concerning this clone: This sample also contains other DNA sequences that code for the same CDR3. The V gene is TRBV7-2, the J gene TRBJ1-2; D remains unclear. This CDR3 comprises 14 residues. V was cut by 5 bases and J by 3 bases, with 13 bases left in between. CDR1 is SGHTA and CDR2 is FQGNSA in the germline V gene. As DNA, the CDR3 is TGTGCCAGCAGCCCATTAATATCGGACTATGGCTACACCTTC. Residues: CASSPLISDYGYTF.

The chain recombines TRBV29-1 with TRBJ2-7; TRBD1 agrees at 7 bases. Germline trimming cut 6 bases from V and 3 bases from J; bases unmatched to any gene: 8. The CDR3 runs to 13 residues. CDR1 and CDR2 (germline): SQVTM, ANQGSEA. In DNA, the CDR3 is TGCAGCGTCAAGGGGGCCCCGGGCTACGAGCAGTACTTC. Translating gives CSVKGAPGYEQYF.

V usage is TRBV11-2 and J usage is TRBJ2-3; D may correspond to TRBD1 or TRBD2 (5 bases each). CDR3 length: 15 amino acids. V lost 5 bases and J 0 bases, leaving 12 bases between the germline ends. CDR1 and CDR2 (germline): SGHAT, FQNNGV. The CDR3 is CASSPGTVSTDTQYF. In DNA form, the CDR3 reads TGTGCCAGCAGCCCAGGGACCGTCAGCACAGATACGCAGTATTTT.

The V and J genes are TRBV5-6 and TRBJ2-7, with D possibly matching TRBD2 (6 bases). V shed 2 bases and J shed 6 bases, with 12 bases lying between them. The germline gives CDR1 SGHDT, CDR2 YYEEEE. The CDR3 consists of 13 residues. The CDR3: CASSLSEGGEQYF. The CDR3 DNA reads TGTGCCAGCAGCTTATCAGAGGGAGGCGAGCAGTACTTC.

This rearrangement joins TRBV29-1 to TRBJ2-2; unclear D gene. The V end was cut by 3 bases, the J end by 4 bases, with 9 bases between. Germline-derived CDR1 and CDR2 are SQVTM and ANQGSEA. The CDR3 consists of 13 residues. The CDR3 loop is CSVDIEATGELFF. Written as DNA, the CDR3 is TGCAGCGTTGATATAGAAGCCACCGGGGAGCTGTTTTTT.

The chain links TRBV27 to TRBJ2-5; 7 positions match TRBD1. Germline values: CDR1 MNHEY, CDR2 SMNVEV (reference sequence). This CDR3 comprises 14 residues. Trimming cost V 5 bases and J 1 base; bases outside gene matches: 4. The CDR3 protein is CASSVWDSQETQYF. The CDR3 nucleotides are TGTGCCAGCAGTGTTTGGGACAGCCAAGAGACCCAGTACTTC.

V and J are TRBV6-6 and TRBJ2-2; D is ambiguous. Trimming removed 5 bases from V and 6 bases from J, with 7 bases in between. Germline CDR1 is MNHNY and CDR2 is SVGAGI (reference sequence). This CDR3 has 12 residues. CDR3 protein: CASSPLSGELFF. In nucleotides, the CDR3 is TGTGCCAGCAGTCCTCTGTCCGGGGAGCTGTTTTTT.

The chain employs TRBV29-1 and TRBJ1-1; D unclear. The CDR3 runs to 14 residues. CDR1 is SQVTM and CDR2 is ANQGSEA in the germline V gene. The germline V and J ends were trimmed by 1 base and 0 bases, with 9 bases remaining between them. The DNA for the CDR3 is TGCAGCGTTGAAGGGAAGACGGTGAACACTGAAGCTTTCTTT. It is translated as CSVEGKTVNTEAFF.

This chain uses TRBV4-1 with TRBJ2-3; D is perhaps TRBD2 (6 bases). V was pared by 2 bases and J by 6 bases, with 21 bases between. Looked up from germline, CDR1 is MGHRA and CDR2 is YSYEKL. The CDR3 contains 17 residues. The CDR3 here is CASSQNFVLAPADTQYF. The CDR3 DNA reads TGCGCCAGCAGCCAAAACTTCGTACTAGCCCCCGCGGATACGCAGTATTTT.

This clone has just one count. V usage is TRBV9 and J usage is TRBJ1-1; D might be TRBD1 (5 bases). The CDR3 loop spans 13 amino acids. Germline V gives CDR1 SGDLS, CDR2 YYNGEE. Trimming cost V 2 bases and J 7 bases, with 12 bases left between them. CDR3 sequence (DNA): TGTGCCAGCAGCGTCGACGGGGGGATTGAAGCTTTCTTT. This gives the protein CASSVDGGIEAFF. The whole variable domain, remainder taken from reference TRBV9 and TRBJ1-1, is DSGVTQTPKHLITATGQRVTLRCSPRSGDLSVYWYQQSLDQGLQFLIQYYNGEERAKGNILERFSAQQFPDLHSELNLSSLELGDSALYFCASSVDGGIEAFFGQGTRLTVV.

V gene TRBV14 combines with J gene TRBJ2-5; 7 nucleotides line up with TRBD1. After removal of 3 bases from V and 5 bases from J, the junction contained 9 bases not matched to a gene. Germline CDR1 SGHDN, CDR2 FVKESK. This CDR3 contains 15 residues. CDR3 nucleotide sequence: TGTGCCAGCAGCCACCTGGAAGGGGGCGGTGAGACCCAGTACTTC. This sequence encodes CASSHLEGGGETQYF.

This CDR3 reads CASSFITGTSRKEQFF. As DNA, the CDR3 is TGTGCCAGCAGCTTCATAACCGGGACTAGTCGCAAAGAGCAGTTCTTC. The chain carries TRBV13 and TRBJ2-1; 8 bases line up with TRBD2. CDR3 length: 16 residues. Germline CDR1 is PRHDT and CDR2 is FYEKMQ (reference sequence). The V and J ends lost 3 bases and 10 bases, in that order; junction bases with no gene match: 14.

V is TRBV7-9 and J is TRBJ1-2; D remains unclear. CDR3 size: 15 residues. The germline V gene has CDR1 SEHNR and CDR2 FQNEAQ (reference sequence). With 4 bases removed from V and 2 bases from J, the gap between germline ends came to 14 bases. The CDR3 region has the DNA TGTGCCAGCAGCTCCTCCCTTGGAAGGAACTATGGCTACACCTTC. Its protein is CASSSSLGRNYGYTF.